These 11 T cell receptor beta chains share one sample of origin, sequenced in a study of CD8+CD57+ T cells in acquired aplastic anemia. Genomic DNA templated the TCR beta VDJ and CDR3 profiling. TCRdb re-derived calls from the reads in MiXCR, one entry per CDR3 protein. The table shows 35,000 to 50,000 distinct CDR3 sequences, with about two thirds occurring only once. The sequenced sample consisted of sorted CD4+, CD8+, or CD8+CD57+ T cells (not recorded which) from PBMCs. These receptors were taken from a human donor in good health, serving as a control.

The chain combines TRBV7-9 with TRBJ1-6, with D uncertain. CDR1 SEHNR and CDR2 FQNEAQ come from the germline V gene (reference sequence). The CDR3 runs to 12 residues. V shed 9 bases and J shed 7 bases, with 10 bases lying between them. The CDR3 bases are TGTGCCAGTGGACCAGGAAATTCACCCCTCCACTTT. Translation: CASGPGNSPLHF.

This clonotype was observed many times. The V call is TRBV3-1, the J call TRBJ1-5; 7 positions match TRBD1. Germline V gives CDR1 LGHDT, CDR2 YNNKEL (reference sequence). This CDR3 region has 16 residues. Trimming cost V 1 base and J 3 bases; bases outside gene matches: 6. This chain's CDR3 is CASSQGYRGANQPQHF. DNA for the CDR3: TGTGCCAGCAGCCAAGGATACAGGGGCGCCAATCAGCCCCAGCATTTT. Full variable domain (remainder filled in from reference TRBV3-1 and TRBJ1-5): DTAVSQTPKYLVTQMGNDKSIKCEQNLGHDTMYWYKQDSKKFLKIMFSYNNKELIINETVPNRFSPKSPDKAHLNLHINSLELGDSAVYFCASSQGYRGANQPQHFGDGTRLSIL.

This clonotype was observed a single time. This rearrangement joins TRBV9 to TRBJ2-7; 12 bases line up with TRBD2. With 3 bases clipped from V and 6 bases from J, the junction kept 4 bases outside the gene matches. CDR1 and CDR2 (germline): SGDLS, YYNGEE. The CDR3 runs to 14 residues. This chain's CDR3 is CASSGGLAGREQYF. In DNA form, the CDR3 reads TGTGCCAGCAGCGGAGGACTAGCGGGGCGCGAGCAGTACTTC.

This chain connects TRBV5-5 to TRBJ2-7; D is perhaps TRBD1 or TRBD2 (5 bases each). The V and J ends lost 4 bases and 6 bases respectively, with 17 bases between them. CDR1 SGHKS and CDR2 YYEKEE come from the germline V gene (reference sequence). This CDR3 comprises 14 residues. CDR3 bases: TGTGCCAGCAGCCCCAGGGATGGGGGAATCGAGCAGTACTTC. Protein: CASSPRDGGIEQYF.

The CDR3 protein is CASSELKRPGEEKLFF. The DNA of the CDR3 is TGTGCCAGCAGTGAATTAAAGAGACCCGGGGAAGAAAAACTGTTTTTT. The chain joins TRBV25-1 to TRBJ1-4; unclear D gene. V lost 1 base to trimming and J lost 8 bases, with 17 bases between them. Germline V gives CDR1 MGHDK, CDR2 SYGVNS. This CDR3 has 16 residues. The full variable domain, completed using reference TRBV25-1 and TRBJ1-4, is EADIYQTPRYLVIGTGKKITLECSQTMGHDKMYWYQQDPGMELHLIHYSYGVNSTEKGDLSSESTVSRIRTEHFPLTLESARPSHTSQYLCASSELKRPGEEKLFFGSGTQLSVL.

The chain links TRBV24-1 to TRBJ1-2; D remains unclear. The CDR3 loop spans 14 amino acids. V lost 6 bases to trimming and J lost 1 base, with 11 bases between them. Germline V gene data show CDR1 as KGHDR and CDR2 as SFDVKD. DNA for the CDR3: TGTGCCACCAGTCGTTCCCCGGGTAACTATGGCTACACCTTC. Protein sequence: CATSRSPGNYGYTF.

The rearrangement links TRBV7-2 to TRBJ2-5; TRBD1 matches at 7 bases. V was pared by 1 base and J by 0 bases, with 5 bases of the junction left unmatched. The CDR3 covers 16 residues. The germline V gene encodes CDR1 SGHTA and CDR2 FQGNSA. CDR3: CASSLEQGDNQETQYF. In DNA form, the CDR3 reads TGTGCCAGCAGCTTAGAGCAGGGGGATAACCAAGAGACCCAGTACTTC.

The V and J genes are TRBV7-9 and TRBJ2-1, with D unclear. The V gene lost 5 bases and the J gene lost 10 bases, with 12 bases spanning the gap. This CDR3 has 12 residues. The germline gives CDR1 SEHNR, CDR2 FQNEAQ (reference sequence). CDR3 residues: CASSTSLIEQFF. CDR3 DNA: TGTGCCAGCAGCACCTCACTAATAGAGCAGTTCTTC.

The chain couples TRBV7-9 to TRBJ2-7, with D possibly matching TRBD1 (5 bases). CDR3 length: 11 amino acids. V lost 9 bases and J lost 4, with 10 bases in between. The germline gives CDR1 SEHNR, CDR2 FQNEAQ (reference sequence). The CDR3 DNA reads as TGTGCCAGTGGGGCCTCTTACGAGCAGTACTTC. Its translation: CASGASYEQYF.

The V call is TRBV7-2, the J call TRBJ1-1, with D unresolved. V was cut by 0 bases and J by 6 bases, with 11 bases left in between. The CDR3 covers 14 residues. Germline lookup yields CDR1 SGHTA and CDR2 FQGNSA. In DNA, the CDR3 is TGTGCCAGCAGCTTAGCCAGGAAAAGTGCTGAAGCTTTCTTT. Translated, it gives CASSLARKSAEAFF.

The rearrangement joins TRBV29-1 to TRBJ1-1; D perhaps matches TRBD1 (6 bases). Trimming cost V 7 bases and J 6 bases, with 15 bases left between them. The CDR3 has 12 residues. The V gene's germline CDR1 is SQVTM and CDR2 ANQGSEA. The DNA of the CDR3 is TGCAGCGCTGTGCCTACAGGGTCTGAAGCTTTCTTT. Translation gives CSAVPTGSEAFF.